These 11 T cell receptor beta chains share one sample of origin, sequenced in a study of blood T cell repertoires in COVID-19. Sequencing used immunoSEQ multiplex PCR; TCRdb keeps in-frame clones, though not all of them. Here the sample spans 180,000 or so clones, roughly 81% being singletons. Sequencing used peripheral blood. The origin of the receptors is a middle-aged woman with COVID-19, enrolled during active disease.

The chain links TRBV7-2 to TRBJ2-5; 7 positions match TRBD2. Germline trimming cut 1 base from V and 5 bases from J; bases unmatched to any gene: 7. The CDR3 sequence is 15 residues long. Germline V CDR1 and CDR2: SGHTA, FQGNSA. In DNA, the CDR3 is TGTGCCAGCAGCTTAGTAAGCGGGATTTTCGAGACCCAGTACTTC. Protein product: CASSLVSGIFETQYF.

The V call is TRBV27, the J call TRBJ2-3, with 8 positions matching TRBD2. This CDR3 region has 15 residues. Germline CDR1 MNHEY, CDR2 SMNVEV (reference sequence). With 0 bases clipped from V and 1 base from J, the junction kept 0 bases outside the gene matches. The CDR3 bases are TGTGCCAGCAGTTTATCGACTAGCGGCACAGATACGCAGTATTTT. Encoded protein: CASSLSTSGTDTQYF.

This clone showed up just once. Sequence at one end of the junction differs from germline and may be a read error. CDR3 nucleotides: TGTGCCAGCAGCAGGACAGGTCGCAACCAGCCCCAGCATTTT. It is translated as CASSRTGRNQPQHF. This chain connects TRBV28 to TRBJ1-5; 7 nucleotides agree with TRBD1. The CDR3 is 14 amino acids. Looked up from germline, CDR1 is MDHEN and CDR2 is SYDVKM.

The rearrangement links TRBV19 to TRBJ2-3; 9 bases align to TRBD2. CDR3 size: 16 residues. Losses at the gene ends were 6 bases for V and 3 bases for J; bases not matched to a gene: 10. The germline V gene encodes CDR1 LNHDA and CDR2 SQIVND (reference sequence). CDR3 DNA sequence: TGTGCCAGTAGCAGTATCCGCGCGGGAGGGACAGATACGCAGTATTTT. It codes for CASSSIRAGGTDTQYF.

The DNA for the CDR3 is TGTGCCAGCAGTGCAAGTTTCGGGACCCAGTACTTC. It specifies CASSASFGTQYF. This rearrangement joins TRBV12-3 or TRBV12-4 to TRBJ2-5; D is ambiguous. The CDR3 covers 12 residues. Between the trimmed V and J ends, which lost 5 bases and 7 bases, there was a span of 11 bases.

The chain recombines TRBV6-6 with TRBJ2-7; TRBD2 agrees at 7 bases. Trimming took 2 bases from V and 2 from J; bases not matched to a gene: 9. This CDR3 comprises 16 residues. Looked up from germline, CDR1 is MNHNY and CDR2 is SVGAGI (reference sequence). CDR3 coding DNA: TGTGCCAGCAGTTACGCCACGACTAGCCCTCCCTACGAGCAGTACTTC. As protein: CASSYATTSPPYEQYF.

With regard to this clone: A junction end diverges from the germline sequence, so it may reflect a read error. CDR3 DNA sequence: TGTGTCAGCAGTGAATCCCTCCGGACAGGGGTAGGCTACACCTTC. Residues: CVSSESLRTGVGYTF. The J gene is TRBJ1-2, the V gene TRBV25-1, with 9 positions matching TRBD1. CDR3 length equals 15 residues. CDR1 is MGHDK and CDR2 is SYGVNS in the germline V gene.

V gene TRBV6-1 combines with J gene TRBJ2-5; no definite D call. Germline V gives CDR1 MNHNS, CDR2 SASEGT. V was shortened by 2 bases and J by 2 bases, with 6 bases between the two germline ends. This CDR3 is 13 amino acids long. CDR3 loop: CASSEYIQETQYF. The CDR3 DNA reads as TGTGCCAGCAGTGAATACATACAAGAGACCCAGTACTTC.

Regarding this clone: Other DNA sequences in this sample translate to the same CDR3. The chain combines TRBV7-2 with TRBJ1-5, with D uncertain. The germline gives CDR1 SGHTA, CDR2 FQGNSA. V was trimmed by 5 bases and J by 3 bases, leaving 8 bases between them. This CDR3 is built from 13 residues. DNA of the CDR3: TGTGCCAGCAGCCCCGGGGTCAATCAGCCCCAGCATTTT. It encodes CASSPGVNQPQHF.

The J gene is TRBJ1-1, the V gene TRBV19; perhaps TRBD1 as D (6 bases). The CDR3 is 12 amino acids. Germline V gives CDR1 LNHDA, CDR2 SQIVND (reference sequence). V was trimmed by 6 bases and J by 3 bases, leaving 8 bases between them. The CDR3 sequence: CASRGQYTEAFF. The CDR3 bases are TGTGCCAGTAGAGGACAGTACACTGAAGCTTTCTTT.

The chain recombines TRBV18 with TRBJ2-1; D is possibly TRBD2 (5 bases). Germline V gene lookup returns CDR1 KGHSH and CDR2 LQKENI. Trimming cost V 0 bases and J 6 bases, with 15 bases left between them. The CDR3 loop spans 16 amino acids. This CDR3 is CASSPPPGFRSNEQFF. The CDR3 coding sequence is TGTGCCAGCTCACCACCGCCGGGATTTCGATCCAATGAGCAGTTCTTC.